This passage covers 27 T cell receptor beta chains from one sample sequenced in a study of cytomegalovirus exposure and HLA in healthy donors. PCR employed 60 Vbeta and 13 Jbeta primers. Produced via immunoSEQ multiplex PCR; TCRdb's table is partial and in-frame only. In the table there are around 59,000 clones, approximately 80% of which are singletons. The sequencing sample was made of PBMCs. The receptors come from a human donor in good health.

Points on this clone: Within the sample, other DNA sequences also encode this same CDR3. The chain recombines TRBV7-2 with TRBJ2-7, with D perhaps matching TRBD2 (5 bases). Trimming stripped 5 bases from V and 1 base from J, with 12 bases between. The CDR3 has 14 residues. Germline V gives CDR1 SGHTA, CDR2 FQGNSA. The CDR3 reads CASSRGLGSYEQYF. CDR3 sequence (DNA): TGTGCCAGCAGCCGGGGTTTGGGTTCCTACGAGCAGTACTTC.

The V call is TRBV7-9, the J call TRBJ2-6; D is unresolved. Germline V gives CDR1 SEHNR, CDR2 FQNEAQ (reference sequence). Trimming left V 5 bases short and J 0 bases short, with 14 bases between. This CDR3 has 17 residues. The CDR3 region is CASSPARHLSGANVLTF. The DNA for the CDR3 is TGTGCCAGCAGCCCTGCCCGACATCTCTCTGGGGCCAACGTCCTGACTTTC.

The chain couples TRBV6-1 to TRBJ2-2; D remains unclear. The germline V and J ends were trimmed by 7 bases and 2 bases, with 8 bases remaining between them. This CDR3 has 13 residues. Per the germline V gene, CDR1 is MNHNS and CDR2 is SASEGT. The CDR3 DNA follows: TGTGCCAGCATAAGCGTTAACACCGGGGAGCTGTTTTTT. Amino acid sequence: CASISVNTGELFF.

The chain joins TRBV15 to TRBJ1-5, with TRBD1 identical over 8 bases. V lost 0 bases and J lost 7; bases outside the gene matches: 8. CDR1 LNHNV and CDR2 YYDKDF come from the germline V gene (reference sequence). The CDR3 sequence is 16 residues long. This CDR3 is CATSRDAGGGRQPQHF. CDR3 coding DNA: TGTGCCACCAGCAGAGATGCAGGGGGCGGAAGGCAGCCCCAGCATTTT. The variable domain in full, completed from reference TRBV15 and TRBJ1-5, reads DAMVIQNPRYQVTQFGKPVTLSCSQTLNHNVMYWYQQKSSQAPKLLFHYYDKDFNNEADTPDNFQSRRPNTSFCFLDIRSPGLGDTAMYLCATSRDAGGGRQPQHFGDGTRLSIL.

Concerning this clone itself: The junction differs from germline at one of its ends, possibly a read error. The CDR3 region is CASSPDTYNEQFF. The CDR3 region has the DNA TGTGCTAGCAGCCCAGACACTTACAATGAGCAGTTCTTC. V and J are TRBV7-7 and TRBJ2-1, with D unresolved. CDR3 length: 13 amino acids. The V gene's germline CDR1 is SSHAT and CDR2 FNYEAQ (reference sequence).

The chain carries TRBV19 and TRBJ2-1; TRBD2 might be the D (6 bases). Germline assignment: CDR1 LNHDA and CDR2 SQIVND (reference sequence). Trimming removed 5 bases at V and 4 bases at J, with 15 bases between. The CDR3 is 15 amino acids. The CDR3 DNA reads TGTGCCAGTAGTCCTCGACTAGGAGGATACAATGAGCAGTTCTTC. Translation: CASSPRLGGYNEQFF.

The V and J genes are TRBV7-6 and TRBJ2-6; 10 bases match TRBD2. V lost 2 bases and J lost 0; bases outside the gene matches: 4. This CDR3 is built from 18 residues. Germline V gene lookup returns CDR1 SGHVS and CDR2 FNYEAQ. The CDR3 loop is CASSLWSGRASGANVLTF. In DNA, the CDR3 is TGTGCCAGCAGCTTATGGAGCGGGAGGGCCTCTGGGGCCAACGTCCTGACTTTC.

The chain couples TRBV4-1 to TRBJ1-1, with a possible D match to TRBD1 (5 bases). V was shortened by 3 bases and J by 1 base, with 15 bases between the two germline ends. In germline, CDR1 is MGHRA, CDR2 YSYEKL. The CDR3 sequence is 16 residues long. The CDR3 DNA sequence: TGCGCCAGCAGCCAGCGTGGGGGACTAACGAACACTGAAGCTTTCTTT. The encoded protein is CASSQRGGLTNTEAFF.

This rearrangement joins TRBV18 to TRBJ2-7, with unresolved D. With 2 bases removed from V and 2 bases from J, the gap between germline ends came to 19 bases. Germline CDR1 is KGHSH and CDR2 is LQKENI. This CDR3 spans 17 amino acids. The DNA of the CDR3 is TGTGCCAGCTCACCAGTGTCCCCGGTCCCAACCCCCTACGAGCAGTACTTC. It yields the protein CASSPVSPVPTPYEQYF.

The V and J genes are TRBV6-5 and TRBJ1-1; unclear D gene. CDR1 MNHEY and CDR2 SVGAGI come from the germline V gene. V gave up 9 bases and J gave up 2 bases, with 13 bases separating them. This CDR3 is built from 13 residues. CDR3 amino acids: CASKTEYNTEAFF. The CDR3 bases are TGTGCCAGTAAAACAGAGTATAACACTGAAGCTTTCTTT.

In DNA form, the CDR3 reads TGTGCCAGCAGCGTAGACGGGAGTTGGGAAGAGACCCAGTACTTC. Protein sequence: CASSVDGSWEETQYF. J is TRBJ2-5 and V is TRBV9; maybe TRBD2 (6 bases). Trimming shortened V by 0 bases and J by 3 bases, and 12 bases separated the two germline ends. CDR1 SGDLS and CDR2 YYNGEE come from the germline V gene. The CDR3 has 15 amino acids. The full variable domain, rest sourced from reference TRBV9 and TRBJ2-5, is DSGVTQTPKHLITATGQRVTLRCSPRSGDLSVYWYQQSLDQGLQFLIQYYNGEERAKGNILERFSAQQFPDLHSELNLSSLELGDSALYFCASSVDGSWEETQYFGPGTRLLVL.

This chain joins TRBV2 and TRBJ2-1, with 8 positions matching TRBD1. CDR3 length: 15 amino acids. Germline-derived CDR1 and CDR2 are SNHLY and FYNNEI. V lost 4 bases and J lost 4; bases outside the gene matches: 6. The CDR3 coding sequence is TGTGCCAGCAGTGCGCTCAGGGGGCGATACAATGAGCAGTTCTTC. It encodes CASSALRGRYNEQFF.

This chain uses TRBV11-2 with TRBJ2-1, with 11 positions matching TRBD2. The junction had 12 bases not matched to a gene; V was cut back by 6 bases and J by 8 bases. Germline assignment: CDR1 SGHAT and CDR2 FQNNGV. The CDR3 is 16 amino acids. CDR3 in DNA: TGTGCCAGCAGGCCCCGACTAGCGGGGAGGAGGGATGAGCAGTTCTTC. Its translation is CASRPRLAGRRDEQFF.

The chain employs TRBV5-6 and TRBJ2-3; D is possibly TRBD2 (5 bases). V lost 2 bases, J lost 8 bases, and 12 bases lay in between. Germline V gene lookup returns CDR1 SGHDT and CDR2 YYEEEE. This CDR3 spans 13 amino acids. This chain's CDR3 is CASSFGLLGTQYF. CDR3 in DNA: TGTGCCAGCAGCTTCGGACTCCTTGGTACGCAGTATTTT.

The genes are TRBV10-3 and TRBJ1-1; D is uncertain. V was shortened by 4 bases and J by 1 base, with 13 bases between the two germline ends. This CDR3 contains 15 residues. Looked up from germline, CDR1 is ENHRY and CDR2 is SYGVKD. The CDR3 DNA is TGTGCCATCAGTGGAGAGCGGGTTGGGAACACTGAAGCTTTCTTT. Its protein product is CAISGERVGNTEAFF.

The rearrangement links TRBV10-2 to TRBJ2-3; 11 bases agree with TRBD2. Trimming took 7 bases from V and 3 from J; bases not matched to a gene: 3. This CDR3 contains 14 residues. Germline V lookup: CDR1 WSHSY, CDR2 SAAADI. CDR3 sequence: CASTGLAATDTQYF. CDR3 bases: TGCGCCAGCACGGGACTAGCGGCGACAGATACGCAGTATTTT.

The V and J genes are TRBV7-9 and TRBJ1-1, with D maybe TRBD1 (6 bases). Germline loops: CDR1 SEHNR, CDR2 FQNEAQ (reference sequence). The ends were cut back, 1 base at V and 6 bases at J, with 12 bases in the middle. This CDR3 is built from 14 residues. The CDR3 protein is CASSLGTVRPEAFF. DNA for the CDR3: TGTGCCAGCAGCTTAGGGACAGTTAGGCCTGAAGCTTTCTTT. The variable domain in full, completed from reference TRBV7-9 and TRBJ1-1, reads DTGVSQNPRHKITKRGQNVTFRCDPISEHNRLYWYRQTLGQGPEFLTYFQNEAQLEKSRLLSDRFSAERPKGSFSTLEIQRTEQGDSAMYLCASSLGTVRPEAFFGQGTRLTVV.

The table lists this clone with a count of one. The chain uses TRBV29-1 and TRBJ2-1, with TRBD2 identical over 7 bases. The V segment lost 6 bases and the J segment 9 bases; nucleotides outside the gene matches: 14. Germline CDR1 reads SQVTM; CDR2 reads ANQGSEA. The CDR3 length is 14 residues. The CDR3 spells CSVTSAGVFGEQFF. CDR3 sequence (DNA): TGCAGCGTGACCTCTGCGGGAGTATTCGGTGAGCAGTTCTTC.

The chain links TRBV19 to TRBJ2-5, with 9 nucleotides matching TRBD1. The junction had 7 bases not matched to a gene; V was cut back by 3 bases and J by 5 bases. Germline values: CDR1 LNHDA, CDR2 SQIVND (reference sequence). The CDR3 is 15 residues long. The CDR3 is CASSISDRGRETQYF. CDR3 bases: TGTGCCAGTAGTATTAGTGACAGGGGGAGGGAGACCCAGTACTTC.

As concerns this clone: Other DNA sequences of this sample code for an identical CDR3. The rearrangement links TRBV7-2 to TRBJ2-5; tentatively, D is TRBD2 (6 bases). Trimming left V 4 bases short and J 4 bases short, with 13 bases between. The CDR3 has 14 amino acids. From germline, CDR1 is SGHTA and CDR2 FQGNSA. The DNA of the CDR3 is TGTGCCAGCAGCTCTAGCGTCTCAGGAGAGACCCAGTACTTC. Translation: CASSSSVSGETQYF.

The chain links TRBV6-1 to TRBJ2-7; 13 bases align to TRBD2. The CDR3 is 16 amino acids. CDR1 and CDR2 (germline): MNHNS, SASEGT. The V segment lost 4 bases and the J segment 2 bases; nucleotides outside the gene matches: 5. The CDR3 loop is CASSVELAGGPYEQYF. CDR3 DNA: TGTGCCAGCAGTGTGGAACTAGCGGGAGGGCCCTACGAGCAGTACTTC.

The chain employs TRBV15 and TRBJ2-2; the D gene is possibly TRBD1 (6 bases). The CDR3 runs to 16 residues. The germline V and J ends were trimmed by 0 bases and 0 bases, with 8 bases remaining between them. Germline V gives CDR1 LNHNV, CDR2 YYDKDF (reference sequence). For the CDR3, the DNA is TGTGCCACCAGCAGAGACAGGGGACCGAACACCGGGGAGCTGTTTTTT. It yields the protein CATSRDRGPNTGELFF.

The chain combines TRBV4-1 with TRBJ2-7; TRBD1 matches at 7 bases. Germline V gene data show CDR1 as MGHRA and CDR2 as YSYEKL. V lost 0 bases to trimming and J lost 1 base; unmatched junction nucleotides: 6. The CDR3 runs to 16 residues. The CDR3 DNA follows: TGCGCCAGCAGCCAAGAGATGGTCAGGGGGTCCTACGAGCAGTACTTC. This sequence encodes CASSQEMVRGSYEQYF.

This clone was detected only once. The chain couples TRBV4-2 to TRBJ2-7; 7 bases fit TRBD1. The CDR3 consists of 15 residues. Trimming took 4 bases from V and 5 from J; bases not matched to a gene: 11. Germline CDR1 reads LGHNA; CDR2 reads YNFKEQ. The CDR3 reads CASSPNLGTADEQYF. In DNA form, the CDR3 reads TGTGCCAGCAGCCCTAACCTCGGGACAGCTGACGAGCAGTACTTC.

The genes are TRBV11-3 and TRBJ1-1; TRBD1 might be the D (5 bases). Germline V gene lookup returns CDR1 SGHNT and CDR2 YENEEA. V was clipped by 5 bases and J by 2 bases, with 12 bases between them. The CDR3 contains 14 residues. The CDR3 nucleotides read TGTGCCAGCAGCCGTGGGGGGGTAAACACTGAAGCTTTCTTT. Residues: CASSRGGVNTEAFF. The full variable domain, completed using reference TRBV11-3 and TRBJ1-1, is EAGVVQSPRYKIIEKKQPVAFWCNPISGHNTLYWYLQNLGQGPELLIRYENEEAVDDSQLPKDRFSAERLKGVDSTLKIQPAELGDSAVYLCASSRGGVNTEAFFGQGTRLTVV.

This chain connects TRBV5-5 to TRBJ1-5; tentatively, D is TRBD1 (6 bases). Germline loops: CDR1 SGHKS, CDR2 YYEKEE (reference sequence). The germline V and J ends were trimmed by 1 base and 3 bases, with 14 bases remaining between them. The CDR3 covers 16 residues. The CDR3 DNA follows: TGTGCCAGCAGCTTGACAGGGTCGGGTTCCAATCAGCCCCAGCATTTT. Protein: CASSLTGSGSNQPQHF. The full variable domain, completed using reference TRBV5-5 and TRBJ1-5, is DAGVTQSPTHLIKTRGQQVTLRCSPISGHKSVSWYQQVLGQGPQFIFQYYEKEERGRGNFPDRFSARQFPNYSSELNVNALLLGDSALYLCASSLTGSGSNQPQHFGDGTRLSIL.

The chain carries TRBV19 and TRBJ2-7, with a weak D call TRBD2 (5 bases). V lost 5 bases and J lost 7, with 21 bases in between. The CDR3 has 15 amino acids. The V gene's germline CDR1 is LNHDA and CDR2 SQIVND (reference sequence). CDR3 sequence reads: CASSLELTRPGEQYF. CDR3 DNA sequence: TGTGCCAGTAGTTTGGAGTTGACACGTCCGGGAGAGCAGTACTTC.